These 17 T cell receptor beta chains were all obtained from the same sample, sequenced in a study of blood T cell repertoires in COVID-19. Clones were read by immunoSEQ multiplex PCR, and TCRdb kept only the in-frame ones, dropping some. The sample shows around 270,000 clones, approximately 92% of them seen only once. The sequenced material came from peripheral blood. These receptors were collected from a person under 35 with COVID-19, enrolled during active disease.

The V call is TRBV7-3, the J call TRBJ2-1, with D possibly TRBD1 on 6 matching bases. The CDR3 loop spans 16 amino acids. In germline, CDR1 is SGHTA, CDR2 FQGTGA. V lost 5 bases and J lost 4, with 18 bases in between. The CDR3 loop is CASSPQGRSQYNEQFF. For the CDR3, the DNA is TGTGCCAGCAGCCCACAGGGACGCAGCCAGTACAATGAGCAGTTCTTC.

The chain carries TRBV9 and TRBJ1-3; TRBD1 is a possible D gene (6 bases). The CDR3 runs to 15 residues. The V end was cut by 3 bases, the J end by 0 bases, with 10 bases between. Per germline, CDR1 SGDLS and CDR2 YYNGEE. CDR3 amino acids: CASSGGQSSGNTIYF. The CDR3, as DNA: TGTGCCAGCAGCGGAGGACAGTCCTCTGGAAACACCATATATTTT.

This rearrangement joins TRBV6-5 to TRBJ2-2; maybe TRBD2 (6 bases). Germline CDR1 MNHEY, CDR2 SVGAGI. This CDR3 region has 13 residues. The V gene lost 8 bases and the J gene lost 3 bases, with 10 bases spanning the gap. This chain's CDR3 is CASRGSDTGELFF. In nucleotides, the CDR3 is TGTGCCAGCCGGGGGAGTGACACCGGGGAGCTGTTTTTT.

The chain joins TRBV12-3 or TRBV12-4 to TRBJ1-5, with a weak D call TRBD1 (6 bases). With 5 bases removed from V and 6 bases from J, the gap between germline ends came to 11 bases. This CDR3 is built from 13 residues. In nucleotides, the CDR3 is TGTGCCAGCAGTACCACAGGGATTCAGCCCCAGCATTTT. It yields the protein CASSTTGIQPQHF.

As for this clone: An end of the junction does not agree with germline; a read error may underlie this. The chain links TRBV5-4 to TRBJ2-3; 9 bases match TRBD1. CDR3 size: 14 residues. Germline V gives CDR1 SGHNT, CDR2 YYREEE (reference sequence). CDR3: CASSPTGGAETQYF. DNA for the CDR3: TGTGCCAGCAGCCCTACAGGGGGCGCAGAGACGCAGTATTTT.

This clone was observed a few times. V gene TRBV11-1 combines with J gene TRBJ2-7; TRBD2 matches at 7 bases. CDR3 length: 15 residues. Trimming took 0 bases from V and 3 from J; bases not matched to a gene: 5. Germline V gene sequence: CDR1 SGHAT, CDR2 FQDESV (reference sequence). The CDR3 DNA reads TGTGCCAGCAGCTTAGCGGGAGGGCCTTTCTACGAGCAGTACTTC. Its protein is CASSLAGGPFYEQYF.

J is TRBJ1-2 and V is TRBV12-3 or TRBV12-4, with a possible D match to TRBD1 (6 bases). The V end was cut by 2 bases, the J end by 5 bases, with 9 bases between. This CDR3 spans 13 amino acids. The CDR3 sequence is CASSLTGIYGYTF. In DNA form, the CDR3 reads TGTGCCAGCAGTTTAACAGGGATATATGGCTACACCTTC.

The CDR3 DNA reads TGTGCCAGCAGCCCGGGACTAGCGTCGAACAATGAGCAGTTCTTC. Its protein product is CASSPGLASNNEQFF. V gene TRBV7-2 combines with J gene TRBJ2-1; 10 bases are a match to TRBD2. The germline CDR1 and CDR2 sequences are SGHTA and FQGNSA. With 5 bases clipped from V and 5 bases from J, the junction kept 6 bases outside the gene matches. The length of the CDR3 is 15 residues.

The gene calls are TRBV10-1 and TRBJ2-5; TRBD2 is a possible D gene (6 bases). This CDR3 has 13 amino acids. CDR1 is WNHNN and CDR2 is SYGVQD in the germline V gene (reference sequence). The V end was cut by 10 bases, the J end by 5 bases, with 17 bases between. The CDR3 DNA is TGCGCCAAAACTCGGGGAGGAAGGGAGACCCAGTACTTC. It encodes CAKTRGGRETQYF.

The DNA of the CDR3 is TGTGCCAGTACCTGGACAGGGCACACTGAAGCTTTCTTT. This translates into CASTWTGHTEAFF. The rearrangement joins TRBV19 to TRBJ1-1, with 8 bases identical to TRBD1. The germline V gene encodes CDR1 LNHDA and CDR2 SQIVND (reference sequence). The CDR3 covers 13 residues. V trimming: 7 bases; J trimming: 3 bases; junction bases outside the gene matches: 4. Full variable domain (remainder filled in from reference TRBV19 and TRBJ1-1): DGGITQSPKYLFRKEGQNVTLSCEQNLNHDAMYWYRQDPGQGLRLIYYSQIVNDFQKGDIAEGYSVSREKKESFPLTVTSAQKNPTAFYLCASTWTGHTEAFFGQGTRLTVV.

The CDR3 DNA reads TGTGCCAGCAACGGACAGAGCAATCAGCCCCAGCATTTT. Residues: CASNGQSNQPQHF. V and J are TRBV2 and TRBJ1-5; perhaps TRBD1 as D (6 bases). This CDR3 has 13 amino acids. The V gene's germline CDR1 is SNHLY and CDR2 FYNNEI. V was trimmed by 7 bases and J by 1 base, leaving 8 bases between them.

The chain is built from TRBV10-3 and TRBJ2-7; TRBD2 might be the D (6 bases). The CDR3 has 12 residues. CDR1 is ENHRY, CDR2 SYGVKD, per germline. Trimming stripped 3 bases from V and 7 bases from J, with 10 bases between. CDR3: CAISEGGDEQYF. In nucleotides, the CDR3 is TGTGCCATCAGTGAAGGAGGGGATGAGCAGTACTTC.

This clone was picked up one time. The chain recombines TRBV7-9 with TRBJ2-1, with 9 bases matching TRBD1. Germline trimming cut 6 bases from V and 5 bases from J; bases unmatched to any gene: 2. Germline V gene sequence: CDR1 SEHNR, CDR2 FQNEAQ (reference sequence). This CDR3 is built from 13 residues. The CDR3 reads CASRTGGNNEQFF. CDR3 nucleotide sequence: TGTGCCAGCAGGACAGGGGGTAACAATGAGCAGTTCTTC.

The chain recombines TRBV30 with TRBJ2-7; D may be TRBD1 (6 bases). Deletions cut 1 base from V and 0 bases from J, with 16 bases between. The CDR3 consists of 16 residues. Germline assignment: CDR1 GTSNPN and CDR2 SVGIG (reference sequence). The CDR3, as DNA: TGTGCCTGGAGTGCGCTTTCCGGGACAACCTCCTACGAGCAGTACTTC. Amino acids: CAWSALSGTTSYEQYF.

The chain is built from TRBV19 and TRBJ2-1; D perhaps matches TRBD2 (5 bases). With 3 bases removed from V and 2 bases from J, the gap between germline ends came to 11 bases. CDR3 length: 15 amino acids. Germline CDR1 is LNHDA and CDR2 is SQIVND (reference sequence). DNA for the CDR3: TGTGCCAGTAGTATGGGAGCGGTTACCTACAATGAGCAGTTCTTC. Its protein product is CASSMGAVTYNEQFF. The whole variable domain, filled in from reference TRBV19 and TRBJ2-1, reads DGGITQSPKYLFRKEGQNVTLSCEQNLNHDAMYWYRQDPGQGLRLIYYSQIVNDFQKGDIAEGYSVSREKKESFPLTVTSAQKNPTAFYLCASSMGAVTYNEQFFGPGTRLTVL.

This clone has more than one count but fewer than ten. This rearrangement joins TRBV5-6 to TRBJ2-7; D might be TRBD1 (5 bases). Germline V CDR1 and CDR2: SGHDT, YYEEEE. This CDR3 is built from 15 residues. The V end was cut by 2 bases, the J end by 0 bases, with 12 bases between. The CDR3 region is CASSLDSVSSYEQYF. DNA of the CDR3: TGTGCCAGCAGCTTAGACAGCGTAAGCTCCTACGAGCAGTACTTC.

This chain connects TRBV28 to TRBJ2-7; D is perhaps TRBD2 (5 bases). This CDR3 has 15 amino acids. V dropped 3 bases and J dropped 3 bases, with 15 bases sitting between them. CDR1 is MDHEN, CDR2 SYDVKM, per germline. The CDR3 loop reads CASSLGIGSGYEQYF. The CDR3 DNA reads TGTGCCAGCAGTTTGGGGATTGGGAGCGGCTACGAGCAGTACTTC. The full variable domain, in which reference TRBV28 and TRBJ2-7 provide the parts outside the CDR3, is DVKVTQSSRYLVKRTGEKVFLECVQDMDHENMFWYRQDPGLGLRLIYFSYDVKMKEKGDIPEGYSVSREKKERFSLILESASTNQTSMYLCASSLGIGSGYEQYFGPGTRLTVT.